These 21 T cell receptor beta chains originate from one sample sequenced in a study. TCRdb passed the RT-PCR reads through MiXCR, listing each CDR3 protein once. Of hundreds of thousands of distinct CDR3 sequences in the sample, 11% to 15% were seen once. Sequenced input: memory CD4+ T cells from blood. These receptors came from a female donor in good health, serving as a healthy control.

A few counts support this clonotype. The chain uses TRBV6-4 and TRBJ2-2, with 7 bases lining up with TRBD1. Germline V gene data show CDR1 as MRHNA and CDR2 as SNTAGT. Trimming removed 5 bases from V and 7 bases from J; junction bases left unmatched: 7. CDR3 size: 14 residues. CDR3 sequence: CASSPDRAGGELFF. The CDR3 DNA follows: TGTGCCAGCAGTCCTGACAGGGCTGGCGGGGAGCTGTTTTTT.

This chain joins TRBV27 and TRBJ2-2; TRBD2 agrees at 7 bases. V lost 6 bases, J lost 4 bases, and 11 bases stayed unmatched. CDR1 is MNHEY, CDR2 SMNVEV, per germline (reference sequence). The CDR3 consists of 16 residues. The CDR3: CASRRLAHGPTGELFF. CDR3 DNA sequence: TGTGCCAGCAGAAGACTAGCTCATGGTCCCACCGGGGAGCTGTTTTTT.

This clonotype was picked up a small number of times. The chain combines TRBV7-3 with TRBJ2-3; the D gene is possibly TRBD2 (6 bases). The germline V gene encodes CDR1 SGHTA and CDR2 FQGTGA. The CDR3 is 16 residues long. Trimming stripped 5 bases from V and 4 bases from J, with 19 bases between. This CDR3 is CASSLTRDRGADTQYF. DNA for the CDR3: TGTGCCAGCAGCCTTACCCGGGACCGCGGGGCAGATACGCAGTATTTT.

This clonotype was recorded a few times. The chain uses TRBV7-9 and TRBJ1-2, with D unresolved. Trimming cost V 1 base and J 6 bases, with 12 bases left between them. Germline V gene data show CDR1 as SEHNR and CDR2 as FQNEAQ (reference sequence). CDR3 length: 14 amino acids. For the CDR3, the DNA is TGTGCCAGCAGCTTAGTTGACGCGGGCGATGGCTACACCTTC. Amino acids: CASSLVDAGDGYTF.

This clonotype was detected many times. In DNA form, the CDR3 reads TGCAGTGCTAGAGATATCACTAGCGGGTTTTACAATGAGCAGTTCTTC. Its translation is CSARDITSGFYNEQFF. This chain links TRBV20-1 with TRBJ2-1, with TRBD2 matching over 9 bases. The CDR3 extends over 16 amino acids. The V segment lost 0 bases and the J segment 4 bases; nucleotides outside the gene matches: 7. CDR1 is DFQATT and CDR2 is SNEGSKA in the germline V gene (reference sequence).

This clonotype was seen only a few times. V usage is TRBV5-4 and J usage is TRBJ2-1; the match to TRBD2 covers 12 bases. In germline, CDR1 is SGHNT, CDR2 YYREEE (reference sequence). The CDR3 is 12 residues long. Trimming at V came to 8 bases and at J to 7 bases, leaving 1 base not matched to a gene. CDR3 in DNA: TGTGCCAGTGGACTAGCGGGAAATGAGCAGTTCTTC. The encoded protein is CASGLAGNEQFF.

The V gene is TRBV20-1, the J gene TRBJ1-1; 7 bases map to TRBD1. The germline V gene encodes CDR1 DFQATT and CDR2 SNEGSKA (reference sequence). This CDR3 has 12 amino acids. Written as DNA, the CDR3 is TGCAGCCCCTGGGACAGAATCACTGAAGCTTTCTTT. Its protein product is CSPWDRITEAFF.

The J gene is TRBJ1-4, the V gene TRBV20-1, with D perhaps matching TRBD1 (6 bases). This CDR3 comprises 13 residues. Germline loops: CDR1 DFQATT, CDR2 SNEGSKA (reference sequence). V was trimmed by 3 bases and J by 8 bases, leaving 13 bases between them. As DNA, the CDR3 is TGCAGTGCTAGGATAGGGGGTGGAGAAAAACTGTTTTTT. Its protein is CSARIGGGEKLFF.

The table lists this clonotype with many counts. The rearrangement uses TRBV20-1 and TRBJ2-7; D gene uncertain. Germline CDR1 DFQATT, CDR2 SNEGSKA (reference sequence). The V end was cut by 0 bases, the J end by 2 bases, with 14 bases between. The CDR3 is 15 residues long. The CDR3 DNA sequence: TGCAGTGCTAGAGATGGGCTACAGAATACCTACGAGCAGTACTTC. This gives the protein CSARDGLQNTYEQYF.

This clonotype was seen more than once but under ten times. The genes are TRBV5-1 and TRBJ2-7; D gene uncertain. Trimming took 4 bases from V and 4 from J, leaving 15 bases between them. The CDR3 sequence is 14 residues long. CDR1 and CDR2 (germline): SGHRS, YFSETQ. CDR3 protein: CASSRESSGYEQYF. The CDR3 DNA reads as TGCGCCAGCAGCAGGGAATCGTCGGGTTACGAGCAGTACTTC.

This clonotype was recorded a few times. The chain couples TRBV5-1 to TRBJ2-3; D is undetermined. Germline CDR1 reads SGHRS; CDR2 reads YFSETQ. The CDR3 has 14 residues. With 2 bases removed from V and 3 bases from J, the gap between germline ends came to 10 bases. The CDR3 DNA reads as TGCGCCAGCAGCTTAATTGCCCAAACAGATACGCAGTATTTT. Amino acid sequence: CASSLIAQTDTQYF.

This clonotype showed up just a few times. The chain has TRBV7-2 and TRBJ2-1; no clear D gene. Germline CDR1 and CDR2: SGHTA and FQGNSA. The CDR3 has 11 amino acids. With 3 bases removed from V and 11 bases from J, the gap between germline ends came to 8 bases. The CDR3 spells CASSFYGQQFF. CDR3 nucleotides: TGTGCCAGCAGCTTCTACGGTCAGCAGTTCTTC.

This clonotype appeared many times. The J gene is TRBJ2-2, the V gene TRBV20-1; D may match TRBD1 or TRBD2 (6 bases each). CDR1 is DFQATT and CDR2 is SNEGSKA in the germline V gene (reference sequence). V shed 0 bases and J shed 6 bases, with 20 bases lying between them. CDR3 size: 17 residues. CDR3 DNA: TGCAGTGCTAGAGATCCTTCAGGAGGGGGGATCGCCGGGGAGCTGTTTTTT. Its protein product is CSARDPSGGGIAGELFF.

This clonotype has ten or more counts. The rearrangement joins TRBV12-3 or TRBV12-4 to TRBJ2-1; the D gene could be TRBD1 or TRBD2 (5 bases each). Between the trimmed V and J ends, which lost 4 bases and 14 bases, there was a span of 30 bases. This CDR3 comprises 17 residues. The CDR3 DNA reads TGTGCCAGCAGTTCGACTGGGACGGACCCCCGCAATGAGTTAGAGTTCTTC. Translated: CASSSTGTDPRNELEFF.

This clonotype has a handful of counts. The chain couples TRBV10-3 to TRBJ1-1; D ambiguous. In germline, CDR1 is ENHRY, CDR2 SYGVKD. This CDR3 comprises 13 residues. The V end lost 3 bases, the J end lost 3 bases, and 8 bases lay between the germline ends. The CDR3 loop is CAISENYYTEAFF. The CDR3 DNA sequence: TGTGCCATCAGTGAAAATTACTACACTGAAGCTTTCTTT.

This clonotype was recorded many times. The CDR3 reads CSACRLAGDLEQFF. The CDR3 DNA reads as TGCAGTGCTTGCCGGCTAGCGGGAGACCTTGAGCAGTTCTTC. The chain joins TRBV20-1 to TRBJ2-1, with TRBD2 matching over 10 bases. V dropped 5 bases and J dropped 9; count of bases not matched to a gene: 10. Looked up from germline, CDR1 is DFQATT and CDR2 is SNEGSKA (reference sequence). The length of the CDR3 is 14 residues.

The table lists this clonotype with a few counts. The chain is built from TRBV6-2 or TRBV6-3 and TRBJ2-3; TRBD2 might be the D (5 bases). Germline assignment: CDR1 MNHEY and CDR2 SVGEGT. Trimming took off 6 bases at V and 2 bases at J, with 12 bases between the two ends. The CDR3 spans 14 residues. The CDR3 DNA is TGTGCCAGCAGACGGGCGGGCCTCACAGATACGCAGTATTTT. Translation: CASRRAGLTDTQYF.

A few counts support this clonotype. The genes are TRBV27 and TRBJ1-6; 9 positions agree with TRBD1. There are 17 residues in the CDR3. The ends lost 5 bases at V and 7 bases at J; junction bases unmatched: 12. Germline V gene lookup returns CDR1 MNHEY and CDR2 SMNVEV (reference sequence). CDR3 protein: CASSDGTGPSGNSPLHF. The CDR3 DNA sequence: TGTGCCAGCAGTGATGGGACAGGGCCTTCCGGGAATTCACCCCTCCACTTT.

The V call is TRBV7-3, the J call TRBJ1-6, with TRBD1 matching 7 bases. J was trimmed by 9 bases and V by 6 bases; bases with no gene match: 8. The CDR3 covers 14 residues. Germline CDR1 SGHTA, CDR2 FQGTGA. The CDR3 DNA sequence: TGTGCCAGCAGTTTAGGGACAGAAGGTTCACCCCTCCACTTT. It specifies CASSLGTEGSPLHF.

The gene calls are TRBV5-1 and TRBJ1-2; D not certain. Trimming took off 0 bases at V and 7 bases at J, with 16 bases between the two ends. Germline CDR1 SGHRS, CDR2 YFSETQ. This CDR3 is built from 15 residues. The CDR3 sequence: CASSLGGQWQVGYTF. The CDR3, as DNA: TGCGCCAGCAGCTTGGGCGGGCAGTGGCAAGTTGGCTACACCTTC.

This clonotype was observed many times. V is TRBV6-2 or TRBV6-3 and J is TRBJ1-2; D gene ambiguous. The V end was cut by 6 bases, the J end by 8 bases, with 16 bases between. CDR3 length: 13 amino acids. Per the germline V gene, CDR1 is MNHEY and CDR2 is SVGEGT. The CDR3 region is CASSSQRSAGYTF. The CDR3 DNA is TGTGCCAGCAGCTCGCAGCGCAGTGCGGGCTACACCTTC.